This T cell receptor beta chain is drawn from a study of cytomegalovirus exposure and HLA in healthy donors. Study-level results: Analysis was carried out at a later point, and it linked a missense DCLRE1C variant to TCR beta V- and J-gene trimming. Presence/absence results assume similar sequencing depth per donor, which may not hold. The authors enumerated 180 or so TCR beta chains as linked to cytomegalovirus.

With regard to this clone: Antigen: not known.

Germline lookup yields CDR1 LNHDA and CDR2 SQIVND (reference sequence). V shed 6 bases and J 5 bases; nucleotides not matched to a gene: 9. This CDR3 has 14 amino acids. Vbeta (60) and Jbeta (13) primers were used in the PCR. Clones were sequenced by immunoSEQ multiplex PCR, and TCRdb holds only the in-frame ones, with some missing. Of 100,000 to 150,000 clones listed, roughly 79% are singletons. The specimen was PBMCs. The rearrangement joins TRBV19 to TRBJ2-5; 7 nucleotides agree with TRBD1. The receptor comes from a boy under 10 years old in good health and CMV-seronegative. CDR3 DNA sequence: TGTGCCAGTAGCCCTCTGACAGGGATTGAGACCCAGTACTTC. Translating gives CASSPLTGIETQYF.